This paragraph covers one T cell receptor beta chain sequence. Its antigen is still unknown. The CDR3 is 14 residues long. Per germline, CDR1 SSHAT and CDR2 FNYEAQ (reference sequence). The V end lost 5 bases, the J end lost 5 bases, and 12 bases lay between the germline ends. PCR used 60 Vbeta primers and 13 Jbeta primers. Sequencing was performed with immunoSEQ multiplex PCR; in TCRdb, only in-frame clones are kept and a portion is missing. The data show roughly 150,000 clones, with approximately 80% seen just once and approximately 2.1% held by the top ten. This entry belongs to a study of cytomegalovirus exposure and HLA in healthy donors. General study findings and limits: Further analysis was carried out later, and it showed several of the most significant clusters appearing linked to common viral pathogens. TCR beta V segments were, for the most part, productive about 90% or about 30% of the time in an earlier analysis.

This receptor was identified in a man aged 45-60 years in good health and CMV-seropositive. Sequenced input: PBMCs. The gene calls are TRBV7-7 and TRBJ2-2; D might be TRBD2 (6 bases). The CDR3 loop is CASSRDWQTGELFF. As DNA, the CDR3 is TGTGCCAGCAGCCGGGACTGGCAGACCGGGGAGCTGTTTTTT.